The TCR beta chain under discussion was sequenced for a study of T cell repertoires in cytomegalovirus infection. Study-level background: Selected CMV epitopes included recently identified HLA-C-restricted ones as well as well-studied HLA-B-restricted ones. In public TCR beta signatures, there were indications of both CMV infection and matching HLA type. General observations from the study: Of the TCR beta families, the public ones yielded a cumulative frequency that identified carriers of CMV plus the relevant HLA.

The ends were cut back, 5 bases at V and 6 bases at J, with 14 bases in the middle. The germline V gene encodes CDR1 SGHAT and CDR2 FQNNGV. The CDR3 has 14 amino acids. This clonotype was counted between two and nine times. Antigen: not known. Each CDR3 protein is one row after TCRdb ran MiXCR on the reads. The data show 550,000 to 850,000 distinct CDR3 sequences, roughly a third seen once. The input for sequencing was cultured PBMCs, taken from culture after CMV antigen stimulation. The chain uses TRBV11-2 and TRBJ2-1; D is uncertain. This TCR came from a human donor in good health (CMV status not recorded). Some clones in this sample may be carry-over from other donors' samples. As DNA, the CDR3 is TGTGCCAGCAGCCGCCCGATAGGTGCCAATGAGCAGTTCTTC. It yields the protein CASSRPIGANEQFF.